The 14 T cell receptor beta chains below all came from one sample that was sequenced in a study of CD8 T cells in ankylosing spondylitis. TCRdb called the 5' RACE reads again in MiXCR, with one record for every CDR3 protein. Among 150,000 to 200,000 distinct CDR3 sequences, around a sixth were seen once, and the ten largest hold 3.5% to 5%. Input material: blood, either unsorted or a sorted T cell fraction (not recorded which). The receptors here all came from a male donor between 5 and 29 years old with ankylosing spondylitis or in good health (not recorded which).

This clonotype was seen repeatedly, ten times or more. V and J are TRBV5-5 and TRBJ2-7; D may match TRBD1 or TRBD2 (5 bases each). The germline V and J ends were trimmed by 6 bases and 4 bases, with 20 bases remaining between them. The CDR3 sequence is 15 residues long. CDR1 SGHKS and CDR2 YYEKEE come from the germline V gene (reference sequence). The CDR3 sequence is CASTVYGTGWYEQYF. In DNA, the CDR3 is TGTGCCAGCACCGTTTACGGGACCGGATGGTACGAGCAGTACTTC.

The V and J genes are TRBV2 and TRBJ2-2; D call uncertain. With 8 bases removed from V and 2 bases from J, the gap between germline ends came to 12 bases. Germline CDR1 reads SNHLY; CDR2 reads FYNNEI. There are 14 residues in the CDR3. The CDR3 coding sequence is TGTGCCAGCGAGGCGGAGTCCAACACCGGGGAGCTGTTTTTT. It yields the protein CASEAESNTGELFF.

Many counts were recorded for this clonotype. V and J are TRBV6-1 and TRBJ2-2, with 11 bases identical to TRBD2. CDR3 length: 19 residues. Germline V gene sequence: CDR1 MNHNS, CDR2 SASEGT. The junction had 16 bases not matched to a gene; V was cut back by 6 bases and J by 4 bases. The CDR3 loop is CASSHLTSGKGTSTGELFF. CDR3 in DNA: TGTGCCAGCAGCCACCTGACTAGCGGGAAAGGCACGAGCACCGGGGAGCTGTTTTTT.

The chain uses TRBV20-1 and TRBJ2-5, with D tentatively TRBD2 (5 bases). The CDR3 is 13 residues long. Germline-derived CDR1 and CDR2 are DFQATT and SNEGSKA (reference sequence). The V gene lost 3 bases and the J gene lost 3 bases, with 11 bases spanning the gap. CDR3 sequence reads: CSASRTAKETQYF. CDR3 in DNA: TGCAGTGCTAGCCGGACTGCTAAAGAGACCCAGTACTTC.

V is TRBV24-1 and J is TRBJ2-5, with D possibly TRBD2 on 6 matching bases. Germline CDR1 reads KGHDR; CDR2 reads SFDVKD. This CDR3 has 13 residues. V dropped 10 bases and J dropped 0 bases, with 11 bases sitting between them. CDR3 nucleotide sequence: TGTGCCACAGCGGCGGGACACCAAGAGACCCAGTACTTC. Amino acids: CATAAGHQETQYF.

This clonotype was counted only a few times. V gene TRBV12-3 or TRBV12-4 combines with J gene TRBJ2-1; 7 nucleotides match TRBD2. Trimming removed 11 bases from V and 6 bases from J; junction bases left unmatched: 10. The CDR3 contains 13 residues. CDR3 amino acids: CAVAPGLPNEQFF. CDR3 nucleotide sequence: TGTGCCGTTGCCCCGGGACTACCCAATGAGCAGTTCTTC.

Many counts were recorded for this clonotype. The rearrangement links TRBV20-1 to TRBJ1-5; maybe TRBD1 (6 bases). CDR3 length: 12 amino acids. Trimming pared 6 bases from V and 7 bases from J, leaving 13 bases between. Germline CDR1 is DFQATT and CDR2 is SNEGSKA (reference sequence). CDR3 nucleotide sequence: TGCAGTGCGGAACAGGGAGGACAGCCCCAGCATTTT. It is translated as CSAEQGGQPQHF.

This clonotype was found many times. This chain uses TRBV11-3 with TRBJ2-3; TRBD1 is a possible D gene (5 bases). The V end lost 5 bases, the J end lost 1 base, and 13 bases lay between the germline ends. The CDR3 has 15 residues. CDR1 is SGHNT and CDR2 is YENEEA in the germline V gene. The CDR3 DNA is TGTGCCAGCAGCCTCGGTGACAGACGCACAGATACGCAGTATTTT. Translated, it gives CASSLGDRRTDTQYF.

The chain carries TRBV28 and TRBJ2-1, with D possibly TRBD2 on 5 matching bases. Trimming shortened V by 3 bases and J by 5 bases, and 14 bases separated the two germline ends. The germline gives CDR1 MDHEN, CDR2 SYDVKM. CDR3 length equals 15 residues. The CDR3 here is CASSFGGRLNNEQFF. For the CDR3, the DNA is TGTGCCAGCAGTTTTGGAGGACGGCTAAACAATGAGCAGTTCTTC.

This clonotype was found many times. This chain links TRBV15 with TRBJ2-4; 9 bases are a match to TRBD2. The CDR3 length is 18 residues. The ends lost 0 bases at V and 4 bases at J; junction bases unmatched: 10. Germline V gene sequence: CDR1 LNHNV, CDR2 YYDKDF (reference sequence). In DNA form, the CDR3 reads TGTGCCACCAGCAGAGAGGGTAGCGGGAGCTGGTCAAAAAACATTCAGTACTTC. Translated, it gives CATSREGSGSWSKNIQYF.

This clonotype has at least ten counts. This chain uses TRBV15 with TRBJ2-2; no firm D call. Germline V CDR1 and CDR2: LNHNV, YYDKDF (reference sequence). The CDR3 length is 13 residues. V was pared by 4 bases and J by 0 bases, with 3 bases between. The CDR3 bases are TGTGCCACCAGCAAGGCGAACACCGGGGAGCTGTTTTTT. It encodes CATSKANTGELFF. The full variable domain, in which reference TRBV15 and TRBJ2-2 provide the parts outside the CDR3, is DAMVIQNPRYQVTQFGKPVTLSCSQTLNHNVMYWYQQKSSQAPKLLFHYYDKDFNNEADTPDNFQSRRPNTSFCFLDIRSPGLGDTAMYLCATSKANTGELFFGEGSRLTVL.

This clonotype was seen at least ten times. V gene TRBV29-1 combines with J gene TRBJ2-3; possibly TRBD2 for D (5 bases). The V end lost 6 bases, the J end lost 6 bases, and 16 bases lay between the germline ends. Germline V gene lookup returns CDR1 SQVTM and CDR2 ANQGSEA. The CDR3 consists of 13 residues. DNA of the CDR3: TGCAGCGTCTCTCGAGGGCCCGGGGATACGCAGTATTTT. Protein sequence: CSVSRGPGDTQYF.

Details on this clonotype: Relative to the germline gene, one junction end is altered; a read error may explain this. J is TRBJ2-1 and V is TRBV20-1; TRBD2 might be the D (6 bases). The CDR3 has 14 amino acids. Germline assignment: CDR1 DFQATT and CDR2 SNEGSKA (reference sequence). CDR3 bases: TGCAGTGCTGGTAGCGGAGTCTCCTACAATGATCAGTTCTTC. This sequence encodes CSAGSGVSYNDQFF.

This clonotype was counted ten times or more. The CDR3 loop reads CASSYSHYTGYDEQYF. The CDR3 bases are TGTGCCAGCAGTTACTCGCATTATACAGGGTACGACGAGCAGTACTTC. V gene TRBV6-6 combines with J gene TRBJ2-7; TRBD1 is a possible D gene (6 bases). The CDR3 is 16 amino acids. V lost 0 bases, J lost 5 bases, and 17 bases lay in between. CDR1 is MNHNY, CDR2 SVGAGI, per germline (reference sequence).